The rows below give T cell receptor beta chains drawn from one sample of a study of CD8 T cells in ankylosing spondylitis. TCRdb passed the 5' RACE reads through MiXCR, listing each CDR3 protein once. Altogether 200,000 to 300,000 distinct CDR3 sequences are present, roughly 8.6% being singletons, with the ten largest covering nearly 7%. The sequenced sample consisted of blood, either unsorted or a sorted T cell fraction (not recorded which). The receptors were sampled from a male donor with ankylosing spondylitis or in good health (not recorded which). Both conserved end residues are part of each CDR3. D genes are given only for firm matches. Rows give clone size only sometimes, using once, few, many, or a class for an expanded clone.

TRBD1	TRBV4-3	many	TRBJ1-4	TGCGCCAGCAGCCAAGGAGACAGGGGGCGGCCATTCGCAACTAATGAAAAACTGTTTTTT	CASSQGDRGRPFATNEKLFF
NA	TRBV4-3	few	TRBJ1-4	TGCGCCAGCAGCCCGGGCCGAGAAAGGGAAAAACTGTTTTTT	CASSPGREREKLFF
NA	TRBV20-1	few	TRBJ2-1	TGCAGTGCTGAGCAGGCGCCCGAGCAGTTCTTC	CSAEQAPEQFF
NA	TRBV5-1	NA	TRBJ2-1	TGCGCCAGCAGCTTCAATCCTACGGGTGAGCAGTTCTTC	CASSFNPTGEQFF
NA	TRBV30	NA	TRBJ2-2	TGTGCCTGGATGCGCCGTACCGGGGAGCTGTTTTTT	CAWMRRTGELFF
NA	TRBV7-9	many	TRBJ2-2	TGTGCCAGCAGCTTAAGGGGGACGGAGCCGAACACCGGGGAGCTGTTTTTT	CASSLRGTEPNTGELFF
TRBD2	TRBV5-4	many	TRBJ2-1	TGTGCCGGCCCAGATGTCAGCGGGATTCGCCGGTACAATGAGCAGTTCTTC	CAGPDVSGIRRYNEQFF
NA	TRBV6-2/TRBV6-3	many	TRBJ2-1	TGTGCCAGCAGTTACCAGGGAATTCCCAACTACAATGAGCAGTTCTTC	CASSYQGIPNYNEQFF
NA	TRBV5-1	many	TRBJ2-5	TGCGCCAGCAGCTTGGGCGGCAGCCAACAAGAGACCCAGTACTTC	CASSLGGSQQETQYF
NA	TRBV7-9	NA	TRBJ2-1	TGTGCCAGCAGCTCCACTACGGTCAATGAGCAGTTCTTC	CASSSTTVNEQFF
NA	TRBV7-6	many	TRBJ2-6	TGTGCCAGCAGCTTACCCGATGGGGCCAACGTCCTGACTTTC	CASSLPDGANVLTF
NA	TRBV27	many	TRBJ1-5	TGTGCCAGCAGTGGGGACGGGGCCCAGCATTTT	CASSGDGAQHF
TRBD2	TRBV3-1	few	TRBJ2-3	TGTGCCAGCAGCCGGACTAGCGGGTACGGTGATACGCAGTATTTT	CASSRTSGYGDTQYF
NA	TRBV5-1	many	TRBJ2-2	TGCGCCAGCAGCTTGTATGGTGGCCCGAACACCGGGGAGCTGTTTTTT	CASSLYGGPNTGELFF
TRBD2	TRBV9	few	TRBJ2-1	TGTGCCAGCAGCGCACACGCGGGAGGGGGGGATGAGCAGTTCTTC	CASSAHAGGGDEQFF
NA	TRBV29-1	many	TRBJ2-5	TGCAGCGTTGCTTCTACCGTAGAGACCCAGTACTTC	CSVASTVETQYF
NA	TRBV24-1	many	TRBJ2-1	TGTGCCACCAGTGATTTAGATGAGCAGTTCTTC	CATSDLDEQFF
TRBD2	TRBV15	few	TRBJ2-7	TGTGCCACCAGCAGGATTCCTCTTAGCGGGAGGATCTACGAGCAGTACTTC	CATSRIPLSGRIYEQYF
NA	TRBV12-3/TRBV12-4	few	TRBJ2-5	TGTGCCAGCAGCCTGACAAAAAGGGCAGAGACCCAGTACTTC	CASSLTKRAETQYF
TRBD1	TRBV10-3	many	TRBJ1-1	TGTGCCATCAGTGTTGACAGGGGGAACACTGAAGCTTTCTTT	CAISVDRGNTEAFF
NA	TRBV20-1	many	TRBJ2-2	TGCAGTGCTAGGAATCAGGGAAACACCGGGGAGCTGTTTTTT	CSARNQGNTGELFF
NA	TRBV30	few	TRBJ1-2	TGTGCCTGGAGGCGAGGGGCGGGTGACTATGGCTACACCTTC	CAWRRGAGDYGYTF
NA	TRBV5-1	NA	TRBJ2-5	TGCGCCAGCAGCTTGGAAGCGGTGGCCCAAGAGACCCAGTACTTC	CASSLEAVAQETQYF
NA	TRBV19	NA	TRBJ2-6	TGTGCCAGTAACGGGGGCGCGGCTGGGGCCAACGTCCTGACTTTC	CASNGGAAGANVLTF
NA	TRBV5-1	many	TRBJ1-3	TGCGCCAGCAGCTTGGACGGAGGCTCTGGAAACACCATATATTTT	CASSLDGGSGNTIYF
NA	TRBV4-3	many	TRBJ1-4	TGCGCCAGCAGCCAAGATACGGCGGGAAAACTGTTTTTT	CASSQDTAGKLFF
NA	TRBV15	many	TRBJ1-4	TGTGCCACCAGCCCCAGGAGGCATGAAAAACTGTTTTTT	CATSPRRHEKLFF
NA	TRBV20-1	NA	TRBJ2-3	TGCAGTGCGACGGGGGATAGCACAGATACGCAGTATTTT	CSATGDSTDTQYF
NA	TRBV10-3	many	TRBJ1-1	TGTGCCATCAGTGATCCCAGGGGGAACACTGAAGCTTTCTTT	CAISDPRGNTEAFF
NA	TRBV6-2/TRBV6-3	many	TRBJ2-3	TGTGCCAGCAGCATCGGGCCTCCAACAGATACGCAGTATTTT	CASSIGPPTDTQYF
NA	TRBV4-3	NA	TRBJ1-3	TGCGCCAGCAGCCAAGATGGCCGTCGGGGAGACACCATATATTTT	CASSQDGRRGDTIYF
TRBD2	TRBV20-1	many	TRBJ2-7	TGCAGTGTCCTGGGACTAGCCAAGGAGCGTTACGAGCAGTACTTC	CSVLGLAKERYEQYF
NA	TRBV20-1	NA	TRBJ1-1	TGCAGTGCTCGCAGGGGACCTGGAGTGAACACTGAAGCTTTCTTT	CSARRGPGVNTEAFF
NA	TRBV20-1	many	TRBJ1-5	TGCAGTGCTAGAAGAGGGTTTAATCAGCCCCAGCATTTT	CSARRGFNQPQHF
NA	TRBV7-2	NA	TRBJ2-7	TGTGCCAGCAGCTTAGCGCCTCGGGGGGCGTACGAGCAGTACTTC	CASSLAPRGAYEQYF
TRBD2	TRBV7-6	NA	TRBJ2-2	TGTGCCAGCAGCTTCAAGGCGGGAGGGCACAGCGGGGAGCTGTTTTTT	CASSFKAGGHSGELFF
NA	TRBV5-1	many	TRBJ2-5	TGCGCCAGCAGCTTGGTTGACGCCCCTCGAGAGACCCAGTACTTC	CASSLVDAPRETQYF
NA	TRBV11-3	NA	TRBJ2-5	TGTGCCAGCAGCTTACAAGCGGGTTCACAAGAGACCCAGTACTTC	CASSLQAGSQETQYF
NA	TRBV27	many	TRBJ1-6	TGTGCCAGCAGTTTATTAACAAACCTTAATTCACCCCTCCACTTT	CASSLLTNLNSPLHF
TRBD2	TRBV20-1	NA	TRBJ2-7	TGCAGTGCTAGGGCGGGGGGACTAGCGGACGGATACGAGCAGTACTTC	CSARAGGLADGYEQYF
NA	TRBV6-6	many	TRBJ1-1	TGTGCCAGCAGTTCCAGGGAGAACACTGAAGCTTTCTTT	CASSSRENTEAFF
NA	TRBV7-2	many	TRBJ1-5	TGTGCCAGCAGCTTAACGGCAGGGGCAAATCAGCCCCAGCATTTT	CASSLTAGANQPQHF
TRBD2	TRBV5-1	many	TRBJ2-7	TGCGCCAGCAGCTTAAGTTTTTTCGGGACTAGCGGGAGTGGAGAGCAGTACTTC	CASSLSFFGTSGSGEQYF
NA	TRBV4-3	NA	TRBJ2-7	TGCGCCAGCAGCCAAGATACGACGGCAGCCTACGAGCAGTACTTC	CASSQDTTAAYEQYF
TRBD1	TRBV30	NA	TRBJ1-6	TGTGCCTGGACCAAGACAGGGGGCTTCTATAATTCACCCCTCCACTTT	CAWTKTGGFYNSPLHF
NA	TRBV18	many	TRBJ2-7	TGTGCCAGCTCACCAGGGGCAGGGTCTACCTACGAGCAGTACTTC	CASSPGAGSTYEQYF
TRBD2	TRBV19	NA	TRBJ2-7	TGTGCCAGTAGTATAGTCCCCGCACTAGCGGGGAAAACCTACGAGCAGTACTTC	CASSIVPALAGKTYEQYF
TRBD1	TRBV7-2	many	TRBJ1-3	TGTGCCAGCAGCTTAGCCGGGACAGGGGTCGGAAACACCATATATTTT	CASSLAGTGVGNTIYF
NA	TRBV29-1	many	TRBJ1-2	TGCAGCGTTGAAGAGGAAAGCGGGAAGCTGAGGCGCTACACCTTC	CSVEEESGKLRRYTF
NA	TRBV10-3	many	TRBJ2-7	TGTGCCATCAGTGAGTCCGGGACCAGCTCCTACGAGCAGTACTTC	CAISESGTSSYEQYF